A selection of T cell receptor beta chains follows, all from one sample in a study of blood T cell repertoires in COVID-19. The protocol was immunoSEQ multiplex PCR, while the TCRdb copy is restricted to in-frame clones and leaves out a portion. The top ten clones hold 15% to 20% of a sample with under 85,000 clones, around 88% of them seen once. Sequencing used peripheral blood. These receptors all stem from a middle-aged man with COVID-19, enrolled during active disease. Both conserved end residues are part of each CDR3. D genes are given only for firm matches. Clone size appears in some rows only: once, few, many, or a class for an expanded clone.

d_gene,v_gene,j_gene,abundance,CDR3aa,CDR3nt
NA,TRBV19,TRBJ1-1,NA,CASSIDHVGGNTEAFF,TGTGCCAGTAGTATAGATCATGTAGGGGGGAACACTGAAGCTTTCTTT
NA,TRBV15,TRBJ1-5,NA,CATSRFGGLSNQPQHF,TGTGCCACCAGCAGATTTGGGGGGTTGAGCAATCAGCCCCAGCATTTT
NA,TRBV7-9,TRBJ1-1,NA,CASSADSSRTEAFF,TGTGCCAGCAGCGCTGACAGCTCTCGTACTGAAGCTTTCTTT
NA,TRBV13,TRBJ2-7,NA,CASSFRSGGPSSYEQYF,TGTGCCAGCAGCTTCCGTTCTGGCGGGCCGAGCTCCTACGAGCAGTACTTC
NA,TRBV12-5,TRBJ2-5,NA,CASGLGAGTQETQYF,TGTGCTAGTGGTTTGGGGGCGGGGACCCAAGAGACCCAGTACTTC
TRBD1,TRBV10-1,TRBJ2-7,few,CASSGQGNRYEQYF,TGCGCCAGCAGCGGACAGGGGAATCGCTACGAGCAGTACTTC
TRBD1,TRBV19,TRBJ1-2,NA,CASSMLTGNYGYTF,TGTGCCAGTAGTATGCTGACAGGGAACTATGGCTACACCTTC
TRBD2,TRBV6-5,TRBJ2-1,NA,CATLRTSGGINEQFF,TGTGCCACCCTACGGACTAGCGGGGGGATCAATGAGCAGTTCTTC
NA,TRBV11-2,TRBJ2-1,NA,CASSPGQGYDEQFF,TGTGCCAGCAGCCCCGGGCAGGGGTATGATGAGCAGTTCTTC
TRBD1,TRBV30,TRBJ1-5,NA,CAWSPTGGQQPQHF,TGTGCCTGGAGTCCAACAGGGGGCCAGCAGCCCCAGCATTTT
TRBD2,TRBV5-1,TRBJ2-5,NA,CASSLTGLPQETQYF,TGCGCCAGCAGCTTGACGGGACTACCGCAAGAGACCCAGTACTTC
TRBD1,TRBV25-1,TRBJ1-1,NA,CASTGTGAFGTEAFF,TGTGCCAGCACCGGGACAGGGGCTTTCGGCACTGAAGCTTTCTTT
TRBD1,TRBV5-6,TRBJ1-2,NA,CASKGQSNYGYTF,TGTGCCAGCAAGGGACAGAGTAACTATGGCTACACCTTC
NA,TRBV11-2,TRBJ2-2,NA,CASSLDPQAGELFF,TGTGCCAGCAGCTTAGACCCCCAGGCCGGGGAGCTGTTTTTT
TRBD2,TRBV5-1,TRBJ2-2,NA,CASHRGVVGGELFF,TGCGCCAGCCATCGGGGGGTCGTTGGCGGGGAGCTGTTTTTT
NA,TRBV28,TRBJ2-3,NA,CASTQGLEYTQYF,TGTGCCAGCACCCAGGGCCTTGAGTATACGCAGTATTTT
TRBD1,TRBV10-1,TRBJ1-2,NA,CASSEGQGANGYTF,TGCGCCAGCAGTGAAGGACAGGGGGCTAATGGCTACACCTTC
TRBD1,TRBV5-1,TRBJ2-7,NA,CASSSDRISYEQYF,TGCGCCAGCAGCTCGGACAGGATATCCTACGAGCAGTACTTC
NA,TRBV2,TRBJ1-5,NA,CASSEGGHGQPQHF,TGTGCCAGCAGTGAGGGGGGGCACGGGCAGCCCCAGCATTTT
NA,TRBV2,TRBJ1-3,NA,CASSEFAGSGNTIYF,TGTGCCAGCAGTGAATTCGCCGGCTCTGGAAACACCATATATTTT
NA,TRBV7-9,TRBJ2-1,NA,CASSRLAGTPKDNEQFF,TGTGCCAGCAGCCGACTTGCCGGGACTCCGAAGGACAATGAGCAGTTCTTC
TRBD2,TRBV7-9,TRBJ2-5,NA,CASLAGGLQETQYF,TGTGCCAGCCTAGCGGGGGGGCTCCAAGAGACCCAGTACTTC
NA,TRBV6-5,TRBJ1-5,once,CATTPRLQSNQPQHF,TGTGCCACCACCCCCCGCCTCCAGAGCAATCAGCCCCAGCATTTT